Presented here are 9 T cell receptor beta chains from one specimen sequenced in a study of regulatory T cells in long-lasting Graves disease (dated by TCRdb to the early 2020s). The time point label, as the study defines it: newly diagnosed GD, antithyroid drugs for less than 3 months. RNA was extracted from PBMCs in TRIzol for both TCR sequencing and RNA sequencing. Libraries came from multiplex PCR. TCRdb shows the sequencer as Illumina HiSeq 4000. To build TCR beta libraries, CDR3 regions were amplified by Arm-PCR using iRepertoire HTBI primers. In TCRdb, the public reads were trimmed at Q25 with fastp and aligned with MiXCR, with productive beta chains retained. Identical CDR3 proteins give one entry, which carries the most common genes and DNA. Across this sample there are 200,000 to 250,000 distinct CDR3 sequences, with roughly 20% seen only once. Roughly 10% of the sample comes from the top ten.

In addition, the sample was reused for a study of T cells in Graves' hyperthyroidism and ophthalmopathy.

Sequencing used peripheral blood mononuclear cells (PBMCs), obtained at new diagnosis, from a patient treated with antithyroid drugs. These receptors all stem from a woman aged 25 to 45 with Graves disease. Donor details come from another sample of the same person, matched by shared clones.

Only a few counts were recorded for this clonotype. The chain has TRBV24-1 and TRBJ2-1; a possible D gene is TRBD2 (6 bases). CDR3 length: 16 amino acids. The germline CDR1 and CDR2 sequences are KGHDR and SFDVKD. V was cut by 0 bases and J by 3 bases, with 11 bases left in between. The CDR3 coding sequence is TGTGCCACCAGTGATTTGCAATCCGGGGGCTACAATGAGCAGTTCTTC. It is translated as CATSDLQSGGYNEQFF.

This clonotype was observed at least ten times. In DNA form, the CDR3 reads TGTGCCAGCACGTATCGCTCCTACAATGAGCAGTTCTTC. Residues: CASTYRSYNEQFF. The V gene is TRBV2, the J gene TRBJ2-1; D remains ambiguous. V was pared by 7 bases and J by 0 bases, with 7 bases between. Germline CDR1 reads SNHLY; CDR2 reads FYNNEI. The CDR3 totals 13 residues. Using reference TRBV2 and TRBJ2-1 for the parts outside the CDR3, the full variable domain is EPEVTQTPSHQVTQMGQEVILRCVPISNHLYFYWYRQILGQKVEFLVSFYNNEISEKSEIFDDQFSVERPDGSNFTLKIRSTKLEDSAMYFCASTYRSYNEQFFGPGTRLTVL.

J is TRBJ2-4 and V is TRBV9; 7 bases are shared with TRBD2. In germline, CDR1 is SGDLS, CDR2 YYNGEE. There are 15 residues in the CDR3. J gave up 7 bases and V 0 bases, and 7 bases lay outside the gene matches. CDR3: CASSVGGGGSNIQYF. The CDR3 DNA sequence: TGTGCCAGCAGCGTAGGTGGGGGGGGGTCGAACATTCAGTACTTC.

This clonotype came up a few times. A clone one base away is much larger, so this may be a read error. The chain employs TRBV19 and TRBJ1-4; tentative D call: TRBD1 (5 bases). Trimming took off 10 bases at V and 2 bases at J, with 11 bases between the two ends. CDR3 length equals 13 residues. Germline loops: CDR1 LNHDA, CDR2 SQIVND (reference sequence). This CDR3 reads CATSGGTNEKLFF. The CDR3 nucleotides read TGTGCCACCTCCGGGGGGACTAATGAAAAACTGTTTTTT.

The chain is built from TRBV12-3 or TRBV12-4 and TRBJ1-1; D is unresolved. The CDR3 loop spans 12 amino acids. Trimming left V 10 bases short and J 3 bases short, with 12 bases between. The CDR3, as DNA: TGTGCCATCATTGCCTCGGACACTGAAGCTTTCTTT. It is translated as CAIIASDTEAFF.

This clonotype was seen ten or more times. V and J are TRBV2 and TRBJ2-2; D is uncertain. Germline V gene lookup returns CDR1 SNHLY and CDR2 FYNNEI. The CDR3 length is 15 residues. The V end was cut by 6 bases, the J end by 1 base, with 12 bases between. The chain's CDR3 is CASRAVKGNTGELFF. The CDR3 DNA reads TGTGCCAGCAGGGCCGTGAAGGGGAACACCGGGGAGCTGTTTTTT.

The count of this clonotype is one. A far more abundant clone sits one base away, making this likely a read error. The chain couples TRBV5-6 to TRBJ2-5, with TRBD2 identical over 7 bases. The tail of the sequence fits TRBJ2-1 better, so the J call may be wrong. CDR3 size: 15 residues. Germline CDR1 SGHDT, CDR2 YYEEEE. CDR3 residues: CASSFSGFPYNEQFF. The CDR3 DNA sequence: TGTGCCAGCAGCTTTAGCGGGTTCCCCTACAATGAGCAGTTCTTC.

In its sample, this clonotype was seen many times. The chain is built from TRBV6-1 and TRBJ2-1; TRBD1 is a possible D gene (7 bases). Germline assignment: CDR1 MNHNS and CDR2 SASEGT. V was shortened by 8 bases and J by 5 bases, with 25 bases between the two germline ends. The CDR3 runs to 17 residues. The CDR3 reads CASAGQSNTLWHNEQFF. The CDR3 nucleotides are TGTGCCAGCGCGGGACAGTCAAATACCCTGTGGCACAATGAGCAGTTCTTC.

This chain joins TRBV19 and TRBJ2-7; D uncertain. Trimming stripped 5 bases from V and 0 bases from J, with 26 bases between. The CDR3 is made up of 19 amino acids. Germline CDR1 reads LNHDA; CDR2 reads SQIVND (reference sequence). In nucleotides, the CDR3 is TGTGCCAGTAGTCCCTGGGTTTTGAAAAACCAAGAAAGCTCCTACGAGCAGTACTTC. This sequence encodes CASSPWVLKNQESSYEQYF.